Each of the 13 T cell receptor beta chains below was sequenced from the same sample in a study of CD8 T cells in ankylosing spondylitis. Overall study findings and caveats: Within ankylosing spondylitis blood, a TCR beta motif made up of eight highly homologous variants appeared to be characteristic.

TCRdb re-called the 5' RACE reads through MiXCR, storing one row per CDR3 protein. The data show approximately 150,000 distinct CDR3 sequences, with 15% to 20% seen just once and roughly 30% held by the top ten. The antigens these receptors bind are not known. Material: blood, either unsorted or a sorted T cell fraction (not recorded which). Every receptor here comes from a male donor with ankylosing spondylitis.

The genes are TRBV9 and TRBJ2-7; 9 nucleotides match TRBD1. V trimming: 4 bases; J trimming: 12 bases; junction bases outside the gene matches: 11. From germline, CDR1 is SGDLS and CDR2 YYNGEE. The CDR3 extends over 13 amino acids. The CDR3 is CASSPSGTGSRYF. The CDR3 DNA sequence: TGTGCCAGCAGCCCCAGTGGGACAGGGTCGCGGTACTTC.

This clonotype has more than one count but fewer than ten. The chain links TRBV6-4 to TRBJ2-1; no definite D call. The CDR3 sequence is 14 residues long. V lost 4 bases and J 5 bases, leaving 12 bases between the germline ends. The germline CDR1 and CDR2 sequences are MRHNA and SNTAGT. In nucleotides, the CDR3 is TGTGCCAGCAGTGCTCTCGGGCTGAACAATGAGCAGTTCTTC. Translated: CASSALGLNNEQFF.

There are many counts of this clonotype. V is TRBV27 and J is TRBJ2-1, with 11 bases identical to TRBD2. Looked up from germline, CDR1 is MNHEY and CDR2 is SMNVEV (reference sequence). J lost 2 bases, V lost 6 bases, and 3 bases had no gene match. The length of the CDR3 is 15 residues. This CDR3 reads CASRSLAGAYNEQFF. CDR3 in DNA: TGTGCCAGCAGGTCACTAGCGGGGGCCTACAATGAGCAGTTCTTC.

V usage is TRBV27 and J usage is TRBJ2-1; D remains unclear. The CDR3 runs to 13 residues. The V gene lost 9 bases and the J gene lost 0 bases, with 9 bases spanning the gap. Germline V gene sequence: CDR1 MNHEY, CDR2 SMNVEV (reference sequence). CDR3 protein: CASFSSSYNEQFF. The CDR3 bases are TGTGCCAGTTTTTCCAGCTCCTACAATGAGCAGTTCTTC.

This clonotype was seen many times. The V and J genes are TRBV4-1 and TRBJ1-1, with TRBD1 matching 7 bases. CDR1 is MGHRA and CDR2 is YSYEKL in the germline V gene. The CDR3 has 13 amino acids. J lost 6 bases, V lost 5 bases, and 6 bases had no gene match. In DNA form, the CDR3 reads TGCGCCAGCAGCGCTTACCAGGGGGCTGAAGCTTTCTTT. Protein: CASSAYQGAEAFF.

The chain carries TRBV13 and TRBJ2-2; no firm D call. The V end was cut by 1 base, the J end by 0 bases, with 21 bases between. Looked up from germline, CDR1 is PRHDT and CDR2 is FYEKMQ (reference sequence). The CDR3 consists of 20 residues. CDR3 bases: TGTGCCAGCAGCTTAGCCGGGCTTTTTGCCACCGATGCGAACACCGGGGAGCTGTTTTTT. Its protein is CASSLAGLFATDANTGELFF.

The V call is TRBV29-1, the J call TRBJ2-7; D is perhaps TRBD2 (6 bases). The CDR3 spans 12 residues. CDR1 and CDR2 (germline): SQVTM, ANQGSEA. V was trimmed by 4 bases and J by 5 bases, leaving 12 bases between them. In DNA, the CDR3 is TGCAGCGTTGCCGGGGGAGTCCACGAGCAGTACTTC. Translating gives CSVAGGVHEQYF.

A few counts support this clonotype. V usage is TRBV9 and J usage is TRBJ1-5; 9 bases map to TRBD1. The CDR3 extends over 15 amino acids. V lost 0 bases, J lost 5 bases, and 3 bases stayed unmatched. Germline V lookup: CDR1 SGDLS, CDR2 YYNGEE. The CDR3 region is CASSVDGTGYQPQHF. The CDR3 nucleotides read TGTGCCAGCAGCGTAGATGGGACAGGGTATCAGCCCCAGCATTTT.

The chain recombines TRBV4-3 with TRBJ2-5; D remains unclear. The germline V gene encodes CDR1 LGHNA and CDR2 YSLEER. Trimming cost V 1 base and J 5 bases, with 11 bases left between them. CDR3 length: 14 residues. The CDR3 region is CASSQVRSSETQYF. In DNA, the CDR3 is TGCGCCAGCAGCCAAGTCAGGTCTTCTGAGACCCAGTACTTC.

This clonotype was recorded a few times. The genes are TRBV28 and TRBJ2-1, with 7 bases lining up with TRBD2. V lost 6 bases to trimming and J lost 2 bases; unmatched junction nucleotides: 10. Germline V CDR1 and CDR2: MDHEN, SYDVKM. This CDR3 has 16 residues. CDR3 region: CASSPRGAGAYNEQFF. CDR3 sequence (DNA): TGTGCCAGCAGCCCCCGGGGCGCGGGAGCCTACAATGAGCAGTTCTTC.

This clonotype was detected a few times. The genes are TRBV24-1 and TRBJ2-1, with D uncertain. V lost 0 bases and J lost 9, with 8 bases in between. Germline assignment: CDR1 KGHDR and CDR2 SFDVKD. The CDR3 is 13 amino acids. The CDR3 region is CATSDLVSAEQFF. DNA of the CDR3: TGTGCCACCAGTGATTTGGTCTCGGCTGAGCAGTTCTTC.

This chain uses TRBV27 with TRBJ2-1; 16 bases align to TRBD2. Trimming at V came to 4 bases and at J to 9 bases, leaving 3 bases not matched to a gene. The CDR3 length is 15 residues. CDR1 and CDR2 from the germline V gene are MNHEY and SMNVEV (reference sequence). This CDR3 is CASSSGTSGRGEQFF. The CDR3 nucleotides are TGTGCCAGCAGTTCCGGGACTAGCGGGAGGGGTGAGCAGTTCTTC.

The rearrangement links TRBV12-3 or TRBV12-4 to TRBJ2-3, with 9 nucleotides matching TRBD1. V shed 8 bases, J shed 3 bases, and the junction held 6 bases outside the gene matches. The CDR3 extends over 14 amino acids. CDR3 in DNA: TGTGCCAGCGGCACAGGGGGCGCGACAGATACGCAGTATTTT. It encodes CASGTGGATDTQYF.